This paragraph covers one T cell receptor (beta chain) sequence. Its target is unknown. The data originate from a study of OX40 agonist ivuxolimab in advanced cancers. Study summary: Ivuxolimab, an antibody that agonizes OX40 (CD134), was administered to the patients. Dose-escalation patients were diagnosed with hepatocellular carcinoma, melanoma, renal cell cancer or head and neck cancer. Patients were under 90% male with ages about 20 to 79, mean roughly 55. Overall study results and limits: There were also nonresponders showing low normalized T-cell clonal expansion.

V was pared by 2 bases and J by 7 bases, with 13 bases of the junction left unmatched. Germline-derived CDR1 and CDR2 are KGHSH and LQKENI. CDR3 size: 17 residues. Some clones are missing from TCRdb's copy, which holds only in-frame ones; the method was immunoSEQ multiplex PCR. The sample holds tens of thousands of clones, 90% seen once. The chain couples TRBV18 to TRBJ1-5; TRBD1 agrees at 8 bases. The origin of this receptor is an adult with an advanced solid tumor such as melanoma, head and neck, liver or kidney cancer. The source material was CD4+ or CD8+ T cells sorted from blood, sampled in a trial of the OX40 agonist ivuxolimab. This CDR3 reads CASSPGMPGGPSQPQHF. Here the CDR3 DNA reads TGTGCCAGCTCACCAGGGATGCCAGGGGGCCCGAGCCAGCCCCAGCATTTT. The full variable domain, rest sourced from reference TRBV18 and TRBJ1-5, is NAGVMQNPRHLVRRRGQEARLRCSPMKGHSHVYWYRQLPEEGLKFMVYLQKENIIDESGMPKERFSAEFPKEGPSILRIQQVVRGDSAAYFCASSPGMPGGPSQPQHFGDGTRLSIL.